The 5 T cell receptor beta chains below all came from one sample that was sequenced in a study of regulatory dendritic cells for organ transplantation (dated by TCRdb to the late 2010s). The library came from the immunoSEQ multiplex PCR assay. Entries here come from immuneACCESS through TCRdb and include only in-frame sequences with V and J called. Some clones fail to appear in such tables; in the studies checked, an unresolved V gene covers under half of the shortfall, and the cause of the remainder is unknown. In this sample the table shows some 10,000 clones, more than 70% of which occur a single time. The ten largest make up under 3% of the sample. Their specific antigens are unknown. Sorted T cell subsets were CFSE-labeled and co-cultured for 5 days with allogeneic regulatory or mature dendritic cells at a 1:10 DC:T ratio. Sequenced sample: memory CD4+ T cells from blood cultured with dendritic cells. The intended sense of this specimen's cell subset or site label: CD45RO+ memory T cells. The receptors originated from a human donor in good health.

This chain uses TRBV19 with TRBJ2-1; D not resolved. The V gene's germline CDR1 is LNHDA and CDR2 SQIVND (reference sequence). Deletions cut 3 bases from V and 4 bases from J, with 10 bases between. The CDR3 is made up of 14 amino acids. The CDR3 here is CASSIPQGYNEQFF. The CDR3 DNA is TGTGCCAGTAGTATTCCTCAAGGGTACAATGAGCAGTTCTTC.

This clone was found once. The chain employs TRBV6-5 and TRBJ1-1; 7 nucleotides align to TRBD1. Germline V CDR1 and CDR2: MNHEY, SVGAGI. The trim removed 6 bases at V and 10 bases at J, leaving 11 bases unmatched. The CDR3 consists of 13 residues. The DNA of the CDR3 is TGTGCCAGCAGGAATCGGAGGGGGCAAGGAGCTTTCTTT. Encoded protein: CASRNRRGQGAFF.

This chain uses TRBV30 with TRBJ2-6, with unresolved D. V was shortened by 4 bases and J by 2 bases, with 9 bases between the two germline ends. Germline V gene lookup returns CDR1 GTSNPN and CDR2 SVGIG (reference sequence). The CDR3 runs 14 residues. The DNA of the CDR3 is TGTGCCTGGAAGCGCGCGGCTGGGGCCAACGTCCTGACTTTC. Its protein product is CAWKRAAGANVLTF.

The gene calls are TRBV7-8 and TRBJ1-6, with 10 bases lining up with TRBD1. The length of the CDR3 is 16 residues. The V gene end was trimmed by 5 bases and the J gene end by 3 bases; junction bases not matched to a gene: 4. Germline-derived CDR1 and CDR2 are SGHVS and FQNEAQ. CDR3 sequence reads: CASSRQGAGYNSPLHF. DNA for the CDR3: TGTGCCAGCAGCAGACAGGGGGCTGGCTATAATTCACCCCTCCACTTT.

J is TRBJ1-1 and V is TRBV2; D gene unclear. The V gene lost 4 bases and the J gene lost 0 bases, with 9 bases spanning the gap. The CDR3 totals 14 residues. Germline loops: CDR1 SNHLY, CDR2 FYNNEI. DNA of the CDR3: TGTGCCAGCAGTGCGGAGGGAGTGAACACTGAAGCTTTCTTT. Translated: CASSAEGVNTEAFF.